This TCR beta chain was captured by sequencing in a study of long-term antiretroviral therapy in people with HIV. immunoSEQ v3.0 was run at survey level. A target of roughly 40,000-50,000 T-cell genomes per sample was set for sequencing. Method: immunoSEQ multiplex PCR; TCRdb's copy keeps in-frame clones and lacks some. The sample shows 25,000 to 35,000 clones, over 90% of them seen only once. Trimming took off 2 bases at V and 2 bases at J, with 12 bases between the two ends. Germline V gene data show CDR1 as LNHDA and CDR2 as SQIVND (reference sequence). The CDR3 contains 15 residues. Sample: unsorted PBMCs, taken approximately 6.3 years after starting antiretroviral therapy. This TCR was recovered from a woman aged 40 to 49 with HIV. The J gene is TRBJ2-5, the V gene TRBV19; TRBD1 is a possible D gene (6 bases). CDR3 in amino acids: CASSISQGLQETQYF. In nucleotides, the CDR3 is TGTGCCAGTAGTATATCACAGGGTCTACAAGAGACCCAGTACTTC.